The clone carrying this T cell receptor beta chain was seen ten or more times. The CDR3 totals 12 residues. V was clipped by 4 bases and J by 3 bases, with 6 bases between them. Germline CDR1 and CDR2: SEHNR and FQNEAQ (reference sequence). Healthy Caucasian donors formed the entire cohort. The sample originates from a study of identical twins. TCRdb reprocessed the 5' RACE reads with MiXCR, giving one entry per CDR3 protein. The data contain more than 250,000 distinct CDR3 sequences, roughly 8.6% of them singletons. The data were also submitted as part of a second study, on yellow fever vaccine responses in identical twins.

The V and J genes are TRBV7-9 and TRBJ1-1, with D unresolved. The sequencing input was memory (CD45RO+) T cells sorted from blood. This sequence was found in a woman younger than 30 in good health. CDR3 in amino acids: CASSSDHTEAFF. The CDR3 region has the DNA TGTGCCAGCAGCTCGGACCACACTGAAGCTTTCTTT.